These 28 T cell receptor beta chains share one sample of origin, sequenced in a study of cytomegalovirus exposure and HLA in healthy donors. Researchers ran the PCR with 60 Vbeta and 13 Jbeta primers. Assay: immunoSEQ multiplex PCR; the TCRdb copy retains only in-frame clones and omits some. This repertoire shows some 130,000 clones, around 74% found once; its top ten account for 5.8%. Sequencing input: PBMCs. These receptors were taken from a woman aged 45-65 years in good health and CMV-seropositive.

The CDR3 loop is CASSSQENTEAFF. CDR3 DNA sequence: TGCGCCAGCAGCTCCCAGGAGAACACTGAAGCTTTCTTT. This sequence joins TRBV5-1 and TRBJ1-1, with D hard to call. V dropped 3 bases and J dropped 1 base, with 7 bases sitting between them. Germline CDR1 SGHRS, CDR2 YFSETQ. The CDR3 has 13 amino acids. The complete variable domain, with remaining parts taken from reference TRBV5-1 and TRBJ1-1, reads KAGVTQTPRYLIKTRGQQVTLSCSPISGHRSVSWYQQTPGQGLQFLFEYFSETQRNKGNFPGRFSGRQFSNSRSEMNVSTLELGDSALYLCASSSQENTEAFFGQGTRLTVV.

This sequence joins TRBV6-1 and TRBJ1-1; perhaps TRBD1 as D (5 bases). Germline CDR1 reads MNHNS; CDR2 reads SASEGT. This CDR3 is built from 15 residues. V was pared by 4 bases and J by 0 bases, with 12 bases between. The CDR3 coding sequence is TGTGCCAGCAGTGTGACAGAGTTTATGAACACTGAAGCTTTCTTT. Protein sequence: CASSVTEFMNTEAFF.

Here the CDR3 reads CASSLQGGPRGYTF. For the CDR3, the DNA is TGTGCCAGCAGTCTCCAGGGAGGGCCTCGTGGCTACACCTTC. The gene calls are TRBV6-5 and TRBJ1-2; D is perhaps TRBD1 (5 bases). The ends were cut back, 5 bases at V and 7 bases at J, with 17 bases in the middle. Per germline, CDR1 MNHEY and CDR2 SVGAGI. There are 14 residues in the CDR3.

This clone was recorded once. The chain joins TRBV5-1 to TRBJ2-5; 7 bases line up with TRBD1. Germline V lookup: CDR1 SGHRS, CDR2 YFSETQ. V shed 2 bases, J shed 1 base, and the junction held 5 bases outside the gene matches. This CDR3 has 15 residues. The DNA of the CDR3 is TGCGCCAGCAGCTTTGACAGGGTCGGCCAAGAGACCCAGTACTTC. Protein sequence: CASSFDRVGQETQYF.

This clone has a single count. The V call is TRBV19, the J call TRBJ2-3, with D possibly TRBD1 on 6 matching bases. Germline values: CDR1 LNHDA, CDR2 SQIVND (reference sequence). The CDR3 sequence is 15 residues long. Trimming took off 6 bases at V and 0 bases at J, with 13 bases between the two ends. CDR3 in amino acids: CASSALGASTDTQYF. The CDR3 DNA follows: TGTGCCAGTAGCGCCCTGGGGGCTAGCACAGATACGCAGTATTTT.

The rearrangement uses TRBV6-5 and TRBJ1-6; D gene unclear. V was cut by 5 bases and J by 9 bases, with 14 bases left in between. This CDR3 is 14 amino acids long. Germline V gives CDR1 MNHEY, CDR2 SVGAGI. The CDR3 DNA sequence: TGTGCCAGCAGTAGGGAATCCGGGATTTCACCCCTCCACTTT. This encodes CASSRESGISPLHF.

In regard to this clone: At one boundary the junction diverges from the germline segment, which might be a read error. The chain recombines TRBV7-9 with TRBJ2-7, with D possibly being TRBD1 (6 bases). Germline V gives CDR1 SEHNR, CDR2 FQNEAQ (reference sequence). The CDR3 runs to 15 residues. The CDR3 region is CSSSFVRQATYEQYF. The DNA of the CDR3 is TGTTCCAGCAGCTTCGTCCGACAGGCGACCTACGAGCAGTACTTC.

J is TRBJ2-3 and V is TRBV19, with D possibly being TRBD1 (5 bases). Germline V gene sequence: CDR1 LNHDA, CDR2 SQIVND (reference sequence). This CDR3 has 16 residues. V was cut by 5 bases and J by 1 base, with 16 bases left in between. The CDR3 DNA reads TGTGCCAGTAGTCCGCGACAGAAGTCTGGCACAGATACGCAGTATTTT. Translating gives CASSPRQKSGTDTQYF.

The CDR3, as DNA: TGTGCTAGTGGTTTGGCCCAGTTGGTCACTGAAGCTTTCTTT. This codes for CASGLAQLVTEAFF. The V and J genes are TRBV12-5 and TRBJ1-1; unclear D gene. Trimming took 1 base from V and 4 from J, leaving 10 bases between them. This CDR3 is built from 14 residues. The germline V gene has CDR1 LGHNT and CDR2 FRNRAP.

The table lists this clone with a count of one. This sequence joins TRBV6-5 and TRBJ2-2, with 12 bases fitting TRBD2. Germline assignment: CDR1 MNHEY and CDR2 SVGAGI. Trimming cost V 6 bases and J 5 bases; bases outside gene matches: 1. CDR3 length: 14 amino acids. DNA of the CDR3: TGTGCCAGCAGGGGACTAGCGGGTACCGGGGAGCTGTTTTTT. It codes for CASRGLAGTGELFF.

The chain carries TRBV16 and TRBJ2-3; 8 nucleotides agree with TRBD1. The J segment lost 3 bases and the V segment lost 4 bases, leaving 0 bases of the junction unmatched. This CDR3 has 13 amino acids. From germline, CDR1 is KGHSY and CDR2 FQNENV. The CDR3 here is CASSRTGTDTQYF. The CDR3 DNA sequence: TGTGCCAGCAGCCGGACAGGGACAGATACGCAGTATTTT.

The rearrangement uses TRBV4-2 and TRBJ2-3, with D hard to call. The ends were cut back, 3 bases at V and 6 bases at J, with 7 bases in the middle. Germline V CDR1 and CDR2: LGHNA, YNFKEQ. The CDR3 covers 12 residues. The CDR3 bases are TGTGCCAGCAGCCAGAGTTCCGATACGCAGTATTTT. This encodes CASSQSSDTQYF.

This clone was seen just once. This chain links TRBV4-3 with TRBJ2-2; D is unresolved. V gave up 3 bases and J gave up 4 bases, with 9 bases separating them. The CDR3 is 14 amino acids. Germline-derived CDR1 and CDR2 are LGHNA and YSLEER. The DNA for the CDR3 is TGCGCCAGCAGCCACCTAGGCGCCACCGGGGAGCTGTTTTTT. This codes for CASSHLGATGELFF.

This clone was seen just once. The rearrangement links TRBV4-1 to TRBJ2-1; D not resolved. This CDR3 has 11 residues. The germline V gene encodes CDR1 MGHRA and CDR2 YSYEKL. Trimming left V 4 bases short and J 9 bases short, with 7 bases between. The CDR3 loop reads CASSLAGEQFF. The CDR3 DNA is TGCGCCAGCAGCCTAGCCGGTGAGCAGTTCTTC.

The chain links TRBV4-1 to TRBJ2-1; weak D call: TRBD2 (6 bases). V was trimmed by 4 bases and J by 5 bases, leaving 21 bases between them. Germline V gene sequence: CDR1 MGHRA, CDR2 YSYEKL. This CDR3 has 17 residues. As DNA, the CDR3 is TGCGCCAGCAGCCCCCCCCGGGGGAGCTCTCTTAACAATGAGCAGTTCTTC. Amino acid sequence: CASSPPRGSSLNNEQFF.

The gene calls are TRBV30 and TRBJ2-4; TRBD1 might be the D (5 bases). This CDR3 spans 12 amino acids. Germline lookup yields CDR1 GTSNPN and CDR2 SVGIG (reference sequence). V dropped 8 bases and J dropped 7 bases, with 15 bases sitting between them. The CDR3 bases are TGTGCCGGAATGGACACGGCCAACATTCAGTACTTC. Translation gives CAGMDTANIQYF.

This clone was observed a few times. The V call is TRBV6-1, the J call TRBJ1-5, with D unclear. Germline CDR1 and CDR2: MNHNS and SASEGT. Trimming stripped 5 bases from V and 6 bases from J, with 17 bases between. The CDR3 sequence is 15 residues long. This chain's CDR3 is CASSSTILGSQPQHF. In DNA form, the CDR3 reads TGTGCCAGCAGTAGTACTATTCTAGGGAGTCAGCCCCAGCATTTT.

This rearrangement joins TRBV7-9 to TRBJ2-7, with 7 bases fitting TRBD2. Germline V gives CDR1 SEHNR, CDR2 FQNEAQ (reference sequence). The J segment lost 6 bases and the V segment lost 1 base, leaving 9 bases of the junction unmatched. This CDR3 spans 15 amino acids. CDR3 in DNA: TGTGCCAGCAGCTTAGGAGCGGGGTACAGAGGCGAGCAGTACTTC. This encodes CASSLGAGYRGEQYF.

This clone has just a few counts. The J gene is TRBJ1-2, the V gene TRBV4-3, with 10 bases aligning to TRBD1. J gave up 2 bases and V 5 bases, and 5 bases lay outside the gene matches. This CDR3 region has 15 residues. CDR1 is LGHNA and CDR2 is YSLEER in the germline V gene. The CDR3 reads CASSSGTGENYGYTF. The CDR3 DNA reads TGCGCCAGCAGCTCAGGGACAGGGGAAAACTATGGCTACACCTTC.

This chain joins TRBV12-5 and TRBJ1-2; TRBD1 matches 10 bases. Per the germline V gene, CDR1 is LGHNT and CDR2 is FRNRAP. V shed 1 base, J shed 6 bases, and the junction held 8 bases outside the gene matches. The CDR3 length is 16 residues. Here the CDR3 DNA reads TGTGCTAGTGGTTTGGGACAGGGGGCAGGGATTAATGGCTACACCTTC. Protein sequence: CASGLGQGAGINGYTF.

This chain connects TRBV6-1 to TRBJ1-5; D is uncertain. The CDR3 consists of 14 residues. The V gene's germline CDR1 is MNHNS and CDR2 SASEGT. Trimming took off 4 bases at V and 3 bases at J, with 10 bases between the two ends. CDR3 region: CASSVSQANQPQHF. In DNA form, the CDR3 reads TGTGCCAGCAGTGTCAGCCAGGCCAATCAGCCCCAGCATTTT.

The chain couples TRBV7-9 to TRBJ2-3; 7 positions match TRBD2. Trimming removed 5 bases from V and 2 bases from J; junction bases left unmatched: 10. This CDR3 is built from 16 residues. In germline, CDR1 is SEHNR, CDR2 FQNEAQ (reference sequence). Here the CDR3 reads CASSPPGGGNTDTQYF. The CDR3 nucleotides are TGTGCCAGCAGCCCACCTGGGGGGGGTAACACAGATACGCAGTATTTT.

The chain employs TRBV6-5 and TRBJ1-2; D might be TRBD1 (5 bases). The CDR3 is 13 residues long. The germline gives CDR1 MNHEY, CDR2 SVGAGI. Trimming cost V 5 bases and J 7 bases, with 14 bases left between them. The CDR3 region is CASSRGRTGGYTF. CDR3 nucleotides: TGTGCCAGCAGTAGGGGCAGGACGGGTGGCTACACCTTC.

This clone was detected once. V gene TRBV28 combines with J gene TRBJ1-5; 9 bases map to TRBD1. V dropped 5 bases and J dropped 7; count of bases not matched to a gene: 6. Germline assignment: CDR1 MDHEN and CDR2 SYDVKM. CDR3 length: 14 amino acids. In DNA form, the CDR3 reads TGTGCCAGCAGTCGACAGGGGGAATACCAGCCCCAGCATTTT. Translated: CASSRQGEYQPQHF.

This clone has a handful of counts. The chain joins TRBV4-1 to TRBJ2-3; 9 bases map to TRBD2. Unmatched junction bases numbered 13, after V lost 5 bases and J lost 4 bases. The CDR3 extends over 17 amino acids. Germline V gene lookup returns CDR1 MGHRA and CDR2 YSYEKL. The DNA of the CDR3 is TGCGCCAGCAGCGGAAGGACTAGCGCAATGAGTTCAGATACGCAGTATTTT. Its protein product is CASSGRTSAMSSDTQYF.

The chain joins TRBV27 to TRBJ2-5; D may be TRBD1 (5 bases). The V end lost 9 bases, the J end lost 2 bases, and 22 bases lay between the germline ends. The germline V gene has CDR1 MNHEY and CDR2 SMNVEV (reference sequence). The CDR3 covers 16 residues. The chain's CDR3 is CASSPHVQGIQETQYF. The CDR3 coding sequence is TGTGCCAGTTCCCCTCATGTGCAGGGAATTCAAGAGACCCAGTACTTC.

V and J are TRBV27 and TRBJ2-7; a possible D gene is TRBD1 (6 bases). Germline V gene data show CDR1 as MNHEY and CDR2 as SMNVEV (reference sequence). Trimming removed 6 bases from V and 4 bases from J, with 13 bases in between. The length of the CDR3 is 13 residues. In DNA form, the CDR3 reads TGTGCCAGCAGACCGAGGACAGATTACGAGCAGTACTTC. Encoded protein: CASRPRTDYEQYF.

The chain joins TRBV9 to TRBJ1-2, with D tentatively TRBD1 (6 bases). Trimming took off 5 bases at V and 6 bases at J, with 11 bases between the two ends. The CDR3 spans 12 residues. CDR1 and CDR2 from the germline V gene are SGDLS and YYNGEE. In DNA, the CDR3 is TGTGCCAGCAGGAGGGGGGGTGATGGCTACACCTTC. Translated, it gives CASRRGGDGYTF.